The subject of this entry is one TCR beta chain. Its matching antigen is unknown. This entry is derived from a study of response to subunit inactivated influenza vaccine. Points from the study as a whole: Authors suggested each seasonal influenza vaccination recruits few new T cells.

V trimming: 6 bases; J trimming: 11 bases; junction bases outside the gene matches: 14. CDR3 length: 16 residues. CDR1 and CDR2 (germline): MNHEY, SMNVEV (reference sequence). TCRdb ran MiXCR on the RT-PCR reads and lists one entry per CDR3 protein. The sample has 250,000 to 350,000 distinct CDR3 sequences; roughly 22% are singletons. The receptor's source is a man aged 45 to 75 who received an inactivated influenza vaccine. The genes are TRBV27 and TRBJ2-1; TRBD2 matches at 12 bases. The sequencing used PBMCs from blood, collected about 20 months after vaccination. The CDR3 sequence: CASRSPASGGGNQQFF. As DNA, the CDR3 is TGTGCCAGCAGATCCCCGGCTAGCGGGGGGGGTAACCAGCAGTTCTTC.